The rows below give T cell receptor beta chains drawn from one sample of a study of cytomegalovirus exposure and HLA in healthy donors. Using immunoSEQ multiplex PCR, the repertoire was profiled, and TCRdb retains in-frame clones only, with some absent. The sample data list around 53,000 clones. Sequenced: PBMCs. The origin of the receptors is a woman aged 30 to 39 in good health and CMV-seropositive. CDR3s include the opening cysteine and the closing phenylalanine or tryptophan. The D gene is left open where the match is weak. The size entry is marked missing in some rows and otherwise reads once, few, many or a size class.

CDR3 | DNA | J | D | size | V
CASSRQANEQFF | TGTGCCAGCTCAAGACAGGCCAATGAGCAGTTCTTC | TRBJ2-1 | NA | NA | TRBV18
CASSLLGTSLNNEQFF | TGTGCCAGCAGTTTACTAGGGACTAGCTTAAACAATGAGCAGTTCTTC | TRBJ2-1 | TRBD2 | NA | TRBV27
CASSYWVQGRQETQYF | TGTGCCAGCAGTTACTGGGTTCAGGGGCGACAAGAGACCCAGTACTTC | TRBJ2-5 | NA | NA | TRBV6-5
CASSPRGDRGWETQYF | TGTGCCAGCAGCCCCAGGGGAGACAGGGGCTGGGAGACCCAGTACTTC | TRBJ2-5 | TRBD1 | NA | TRBV7-2
CATSRDQGANVLTF | TGTGCCACCAGCAGAGACCAGGGGGCCAACGTCCTGACTTTC | TRBJ2-6 | NA | NA | TRBV15
CASSLTSGVGTDTQYF | TGTGCCAGCAGCCTCACTAGCGGGGTGGGCACAGATACGCAGTATTTT | TRBJ2-3 | TRBD2 | NA | TRBV5-4
CASRTLAGVEETQYF | TGTGCCAGCAGGACCTTAGCGGGGGTCGAGGAGACCCAGTACTTC | TRBJ2-5 | TRBD2 | NA | TRBV6-5
CASRTVGGNTEAFF | TGTGCCAGCAGGACGGTGGGAGGGAACACTGAAGCTTTCTTT | TRBJ1-1 | NA | NA | TRBV6-5
CASSLTLTGYYGYTF | TGCGCCAGCAGCCTAACCCTGACAGGGTACTATGGCTACACCTTC | TRBJ1-2 | TRBD1 | NA | TRBV4-1
CASSQVMTGLAGGDTQYF | TGCGCCAGCAGCCAAGTTATGACGGGACTAGCGGGAGGAGATACGCAGTATTTT | TRBJ2-3 | TRBD2 | NA | TRBV4-1
CASSKERGGAYEQYF | TGTGCCAGCAGTAAGGAGAGGGGGGGCGCCTACGAGCAGTACTTC | TRBJ2-7 | NA | NA | TRBV6-1
CASSGGTSNQPQHF | TGTGCCAGCAGCGGGGGCACATCCAATCAGCCCCAGCATTTT | TRBJ1-5 | NA | NA | TRBV9
CASSIGRNTGELFF | TGTGCCAGTAGTATAGGCAGGAACACCGGGGAGCTGTTTTTT | TRBJ2-2 | NA | NA | TRBV19
CASSSTADSLGQYF | TGTGCCAGCAGCTCGACTGCGGACTCTTTGGGGCAGTATTTT | TRBJ2-3 | NA | NA | TRBV9
CASRGQGRTEAFF | TGTGCCAGCAGGGGACAGGGGAGGACTGAAGCTTTCTTT | TRBJ1-1 | TRBD1 | NA | TRBV28
CASSPTGEWNQPQHF | TGCGCCAGCAGCCCGACAGGGGAGTGGAATCAGCCCCAGCATTTT | TRBJ1-5 | TRBD1 | NA | TRBV5-1
CASSEETGGPQTQYF | TGTGCCAGCAGTGAAGAGACGGGAGGGCCTCAGACCCAGTACTTC | TRBJ2-5 | TRBD2 | NA | TRBV6-1
CASSEPRGNHNEQFF | TGTGCCAGCAGTGAACCTCGGGGGAACCACAATGAGCAGTTCTTC | TRBJ2-1 | NA | NA | TRBV25-1
CASSAPSGIGDTQYF | TGTGCCAGCAGCGCCCCTAGCGGGATCGGAGATACGCAGTATTTT | TRBJ2-3 | TRBD2 | NA | TRBV9
CASSSAYEQYF | TGCGCCAGCAGCTCAGCCTACGAGCAGTACTTC | TRBJ2-7 | NA | NA | TRBV5-1
CAILRGGAGELFF | TGTGCCATCTTGAGAGGGGGCGCCGGGGAGCTGTTTTTT | TRBJ2-2 | TRBD1 | NA | TRBV10-3
CASSLGRGGATKLFF | TGTGCCAGCAGCTTAGGGAGAGGGGGCGCGACAAAACTGTTTTTT | TRBJ1-4 | TRBD1 | NA | TRBV13
CASSPNTGTGFYEQYF | TGTGCCAGCTCACCAAATACCGGGACAGGGTTCTACGAGCAGTACTTC | TRBJ2-7 | TRBD1 | NA | TRBV18
CASSYGQPGELFF | TGTGCCAGCAGTTACGGACAGCCCGGGGAGCTGTTTTTT | TRBJ2-2 | NA | NA | TRBV28
CASSQGASTGYEQYF | TGCGCCAGCAGCCAAGGTGCATCCACAGGCTACGAGCAGTACTTC | TRBJ2-7 | NA | NA | TRBV4-1
CASSVGLKGNQPQHF | TGTGCCAGCAGCGTGGGACTTAAAGGCAATCAGCCCCAGCATTTT | TRBJ1-5 | NA | NA | TRBV9
CASSPAGIGYEQYF | TGTGCCAGCAGCCCCGCGGGGATTGGCTACGAGCAGTACTTC | TRBJ2-7 | NA | NA | TRBV9
CASSSIPSGGFTDTQYF | TGTGCCAGCAGCTCAATCCCGAGCGGGGGGTTCACAGATACGCAGTATTTT | TRBJ2-3 | TRBD2 | NA | TRBV7-9
CASSGQSLAKNIQYF | TGTGCCAGCAGTGGACAGAGCCTAGCCAAAAACATTCAGTACTTC | TRBJ2-4 | NA | NA | TRBV6-6
CASSLGQYAEAFF | TGTGCCAGCAGCTTAGGACAGTACGCTGAAGCTTTCTTT | TRBJ1-1 | NA | NA | TRBV7-2
CAWSVGTGTGNTIYF | TGTGCCTGGAGTGTAGGGACAGGCACTGGAAACACCATATATTTT | TRBJ1-3 | TRBD1 | NA | TRBV30
CAISLQGAGTEAFF | TGTGCCATCAGTCTACAGGGGGCTGGGACTGAAGCTTTCTTT | TRBJ1-1 | TRBD1 | NA | TRBV10-3
CASSPRGDRRDYGYTF | TGTGCCAGCAGCCCGAGAGGTGACAGGAGAGACTATGGCTACACCTTC | TRBJ1-2 | NA | NA | TRBV9
CASSSQSMTVGEAFF | TGCGCCAGCAGCTCCCAGTCGATGACAGTCGGTGAAGCTTTCTTT | TRBJ1-1 | NA | NA | TRBV5-1
CASSSREPKETQYF | TGTGCCAGCAGCTCCCGGGAGCCAAAAGAGACCCAGTACTTC | TRBJ2-5 | NA | NA | TRBV13
CAISFGTGAAYEQYF | TGTGCCATCAGTTTTGGGACAGGCGCTGCCTACGAGCAGTACTTC | TRBJ2-7 | TRBD1 | NA | TRBV10-3
CASSPMSEGGKTEAFF | TGTGCCAGCTCACCAATGTCGGAAGGGGGAAAGACTGAAGCTTTCTTT | TRBJ1-1 | NA | NA | TRBV18
CASSLRARLEQFF | TGTGCCAGCAGCTTAAGAGCGCGCCTTGAGCAGTTCTTC | TRBJ2-1 | NA | NA | TRBV7-6
CAIRGQYNQPQHF | TGTGCCATCAGGGGACAGTATAATCAGCCCCAGCATTTT | TRBJ1-5 | TRBD1 | NA | TRBV10-3
CASSPLERDRESYEQYF | TGTGCCAGCAGCCCACTCGAGCGGGACAGGGAGAGTTACGAGCAGTACTTC | TRBJ2-7 | TRBD1 | NA | TRBV14
CASSQDRTLSNQPQHF | TGCGCCAGCAGCCAAGATAGGACACTTAGCAATCAGCCCCAGCATTTT | TRBJ1-5 | NA | NA | TRBV4-1
CASSGDRGAGELFF | TGTGCCAGCAGTGGCGACAGGGGAGCCGGGGAGCTGTTTTTT | TRBJ2-2 | TRBD1 | medium-sized | TRBV6-1
CASEGAGELFF | TGTGCCAGCGAGGGGGCCGGGGAGCTGTTTTTT | TRBJ2-2 | NA | NA | TRBV18
CASSASGGQPQHF | TGTGCCAGCAGCGCCTCCGGTGGTCAGCCCCAGCATTTT | TRBJ1-5 | NA | NA | TRBV28